Below, one T cell receptor beta chain is given with its context. The antigen this receptor binds is unknown. No base quality values were provided; no much bigger clone lies one nucleotide off. Library generation was performed with 5' RACE. The sequencing machine was an Illumina HiSeq 2500. A second about 7 to 11 cycle PCR used a sample-barcoded 5' primer and a J-beta primer mix. A template-switch 5' adaptor carrying 12 random nucleotides introduced a unique molecular identifier onto each TCR beta cDNA molecule. Each sample yielded at least 2.5 million CDR3-containing paired-end reads. The Mint cDNA synthesis kit, primed by a TRBC-specific oligonucleotide, was used to synthesize first-strand cDNA from all RNA. Following uracil-DNA glycosylase treatment, all cDNA underwent a first 18-cycle PCR with the universal primers M1SS and BC2_uni_R. In the authors' own workflow: For normalization, 1 million high-quality reads, each with a distinct molecular identifier, were randomly selected from each sample. Reads with shared molecular identifiers were discarded instead of being binned into consensus sequences. CDR3 identification, clonotype clustering and error correction used MiTCR with a Q25 quality threshold and the strictest error-elimination algorithm. A nonparametric unseen species model using Euler transformation provided a lower-bound estimate of total TCR beta diversity. The public reads were reprocessed in TCRdb via fastp at Q25 and MiXCR, keeping in-frame beta chains. Each CDR3 protein appears once, grouped with its most common genes and DNA. These V and J calls are TCRdb output, not the study's own analysis. The sample table holds around 1,100,000 distinct CDR3 sequences, of which about two fifths were seen once. The ten largest clones take up around 14% of the sample.

Reading from cysteine to phenylalanine, the CDR3 counts 13 amino acids. Of the read, only the CDR3 DNA is kept; its 39 bases are in frame from base 1. Sequences DFQATT (CDR1) and SNEGSKA (CDR2) are obtained from the germline V gene (reference sequence). V gives up 7 bases and J gives up 3 bases, and the segment between their germline ends measures 13 bases. The data derive from a study of blood T cells in healthy people across ages (dated by TCRdb to between 2015 and 2016). Concerning the study at large: In model experiments, template switching captured roughly one uniquely barcoded TCR beta cDNA molecule for every two T cells. Using deep sequencing normalized with unique cDNA molecular identifiers, the study measured how TCR beta repertoire diversity changes with age. Donors were grouped into four age groups: young (average approximately 16 years), middle-aged (roughly 40), aged (roughly 67) and long-lived (about 82). Donors of different ages were randomly distributed across sequencing lanes to avoid experimental bias. Using the same blood draw, the study looked at two additional independent replicas of 1 million unique cDNA reads for two donors, one aged 18 to 30 and the other aged 80 or older.

Systemically healthy Caucasian individuals from Russia, around 38 in total and aged about 6 to 100 years, were included as donors. Each donor gave approximately 9.3 milliliters of peripheral blood, collected into EDTA-treated Vacutainer tubes. Ficoll-Paque density-gradient centrifugation was used to isolate PBMCs, with at least 6 million per sample. Total RNA was extracted from PBMCs with Trizol reagent, with at least 6 micrograms obtained per sample. For every donor, flow cytometry on a PBMC aliquot measured the percentage of naive CD45RAhigh/CD27high T cells. The full study reports these points: Compared with the aged group, the long-lived group had more naive CD4+ T cells, fewer expanded clones and increased TCR diversity, a pattern suggesting age selection. As age increased, observed TCR beta diversity per million T cells dropped in a roughly linear way, and a significant reduction was already evident by age roughly 40. Estimates of total diversity from one million sequenced T cells were regarded as lower bounds and underestimates. Because profiling used bulk unsorted PBMCs, naive and antigen-experienced compartments could not be compared conclusively. The percentage of naive T cells measured by flow cytometry correlated strongly with observed TCR beta diversity. The CMV infection status of donors was not known, potentially confounding age-related changes in expanded clonotypes.

The chain was built from TRBV20-1 and TRBJ2-1; 6 matching bases give a weak D call of TRBD2. The source is a man aged 18 to 29 in good health. Input material: blood. CDR3 protein: CSVGLDHYNEQFF. The nucleotides read TGCAGTGTGGGACTCGACCACTACAATGAGCAGTTCTTC.